These 30 T cell receptor beta chains were all obtained from the same sample, sequenced in a study of early T cells in non-severe SARS-CoV-2 infection. TCRdb re-called the 5' RACE reads through MiXCR, storing one row per CDR3 protein. The sample contains 20,000 to 25,000 distinct CDR3 sequences, 4% to 4.5% of which appear only once. The sequenced material came from whole blood. These receptor sequences come from an adult who was a healthcare worker with PCR-confirmed SARS-CoV-2 infection or an uninfected control (not recorded which).

A few counts support this clonotype. Sequence at one end of the junction differs from germline and may be a read error. The rearrangement uses TRBV29-1 and TRBJ1-1; D might be TRBD1 (5 bases). CDR3 length: 13 amino acids. Germline CDR1 reads SQVTM; CDR2 reads ANQGSEA. CDR3 nucleotides: TGCAGCGTTCTACGGGACGCCAACACTGAAGCTTTTTTT. As protein: CSVLRDANTEAFF.

This clonotype turned up a few times. V is TRBV5-1 and J is TRBJ2-3; either TRBD1 or TRBD2 may fit D (6 bases each). Looked up from germline, CDR1 is SGHRS and CDR2 is YFSETQ. This CDR3 comprises 16 residues. With 0 bases removed from V and 10 bases from J, the gap between germline ends came to 21 bases. The CDR3 is CASSLDPAGGPVAQYF. CDR3 bases: TGCGCCAGCAGCTTGGACCCAGCTGGGGGGCCGGTTGCGCAGTATTTT.

This clonotype was observed at least ten times. The genes are TRBV11-2 and TRBJ2-5; possible D gene TRBD1, 7 bases. Germline assignment: CDR1 SGHAT and CDR2 FQNNGV. CDR3 size: 13 residues. Trimming took off 5 bases at V and 5 bases at J, with 12 bases between the two ends. The CDR3 bases are TGTGCCAGCAGCCAGACAGGGAGGGAGACCCAGTACTTC. Protein: CASSQTGRETQYF.

This clonotype was seen ten or more times. The chain employs TRBV6-4 and TRBJ1-2; D remains unclear. This CDR3 region has 12 residues. V lost 2 bases, J lost 8 bases, and 9 bases lay in between. Per germline, CDR1 MRHNA and CDR2 SNTAGT. The chain's CDR3 is CASSDGTAGYTF. CDR3 sequence (DNA): TGTGCCAGCAGTGACGGAACGGCCGGCTACACCTTC.

The chain recombines TRBV6-2 or TRBV6-3 with TRBJ2-1; a possible D gene is TRBD2 (6 bases). V shed 2 bases and J shed 0 bases, with 14 bases lying between them. The germline gives CDR1 MNHEY, CDR2 SVGEGT. The length of the CDR3 is 17 residues. The CDR3 DNA sequence: TGTGCCAGCAGTTACGGTGTTAGCGGTAGCTCCTACAATGAGCAGTTCTTC. As protein: CASSYGVSGSSYNEQFF.

This clonotype was detected a few times. The chain couples TRBV5-1 to TRBJ2-6, with 8 bases aligning to TRBD1. The CDR3 covers 16 residues. Trimming cost V 2 bases and J 4 bases; bases outside gene matches: 5. Germline assignment: CDR1 SGHRS and CDR2 YFSETQ. The CDR3 sequence is CASSFGQGTGANVLTF. CDR3 coding DNA: TGCGCCAGCAGCTTCGGACAGGGTACCGGGGCCAACGTCCTGACTTTC.

There are many counts of this clonotype. The chain has TRBV19 and TRBJ2-2, with TRBD1 matching 9 bases. Germline loops: CDR1 LNHDA, CDR2 SQIVND (reference sequence). This CDR3 spans 18 amino acids. Germline trimming cut 3 bases from V and 6 bases from J; bases unmatched to any gene: 14. CDR3 DNA sequence: TGTGCCAGTAGTATCACGATAACAGGGGGCGGAGCGGCCGGGGAGCTGTTTTTT. Protein sequence: CASSITITGGGAAGELFF.

This clonotype was seen at least ten times. V gene TRBV6-6 combines with J gene TRBJ1-4, with a tentative D call TRBD1 (5 bases). Trimming removed 7 bases at V and 7 bases at J, with 10 bases between. Germline V gene sequence: CDR1 MNHNY, CDR2 SVGAGI (reference sequence). The CDR3 covers 12 residues. The CDR3 spells CASTGTGEKLFF. DNA for the CDR3: TGTGCCAGCACCGGGACCGGTGAAAAACTGTTTTTT.

This clonotype was recorded many times. The chain combines TRBV6-2 or TRBV6-3 with TRBJ1-1; no clear D gene. The CDR3 consists of 15 residues. The germline gives CDR1 MNHEY, CDR2 SVGEGT. The V end lost 2 bases, the J end lost 0 bases, and 10 bases lay between the germline ends. CDR3 sequence reads: CASSYLSTLNTEAFF. DNA of the CDR3: TGTGCCAGCAGTTACCTCTCGACTTTGAACACTGAAGCTTTCTTT.

This clonotype was counted a few times. The chain carries TRBV7-2 and TRBJ2-7; D call uncertain. The V end lost 1 base, the J end lost 3 bases, and 7 bases lay between the germline ends. The CDR3 covers 13 residues. Germline CDR1 is SGHTA and CDR2 is FQGNSA. The CDR3 region is CASSLDPSYEQYF. The CDR3 nucleotides read TGTGCCAGCAGCTTAGATCCCAGCTACGAGCAGTACTTC.

This clonotype was detected many times. The chain carries TRBV7-9 and TRBJ2-1; 9 bases line up with TRBD2. The length of the CDR3 is 14 residues. The junction had 7 bases not matched to a gene; V was cut back by 5 bases and J by 8 bases. Germline CDR1 SEHNR, CDR2 FQNEAQ (reference sequence). The CDR3 protein is CASSVSGGAYEQFF. In DNA form, the CDR3 reads TGTGCCAGCAGCGTTAGCGGGGGAGCGTATGAGCAGTTCTTC. The complete variable domain, with remaining parts taken from reference TRBV7-9 and TRBJ2-1, reads DTGVSQNPRHKITKRGQNVTFRCDPISEHNRLYWYRQTLGQGPEFLTYFQNEAQLEKSRLLSDRFSAERPKGSFSTLEIQRTEQGDSAMYLCASSVSGGAYEQFFGPGTRLTVL.

This clonotype was counted many times. The chain uses TRBV19 and TRBJ2-5; 7 bases line up with TRBD2. There are 13 residues in the CDR3. Per the germline V gene, CDR1 is LNHDA and CDR2 is SQIVND (reference sequence). The V segment lost 10 bases and the J segment 2 bases; nucleotides outside the gene matches: 7. The CDR3 coding sequence is TGTGCCACCTCCCCGGGACTACAAGAGACCCAGTACTTC. Amino acid sequence: CATSPGLQETQYF.

This clonotype was seen repeatedly, ten times or more. The chain couples TRBV30 to TRBJ1-2; no definite D call. Germline assignment: CDR1 GTSNPN and CDR2 SVGIG (reference sequence). The CDR3 spans 11 residues. The germline V and J ends were trimmed by 4 bases and 8 bases, with 11 bases remaining between them. The DNA for the CDR3 is TGTGCCTGGACTCCAGGTAGCGGCTACACCTTC. This encodes CAWTPGSGYTF.

This clonotype is labeled as medium-sized. The CDR3 bases are TGTGCCAGCTCTCCGGGACTAGTTCGAGAGACCCAGTACTTC. Protein product: CASSPGLVRETQYF. The rearrangement joins TRBV6-1 to TRBJ2-5; 8 bases align to TRBD2. The trim removed 8 bases at V and 4 bases at J, leaving 9 bases unmatched. Germline V gives CDR1 MNHNS, CDR2 SASEGT. The CDR3 runs 14 residues.

This clonotype was recorded at least ten times. The V and J genes are TRBV20-1 and TRBJ1-1; D call uncertain. V was cut by 0 bases and J by 5 bases, with 16 bases left in between. CDR1 is DFQATT, CDR2 SNEGSKA, per germline (reference sequence). The CDR3 is 15 amino acids. CDR3 amino acids: CSARDRSGLRTEAFF. CDR3 DNA: TGCAGTGCTAGAGATCGTTCCGGACTGAGGACTGAAGCTTTCTTT.

J is TRBJ2-1 and V is TRBV7-9; TRBD1 matches 8 bases. This CDR3 contains 15 residues. J lost 4 bases, V lost 5 bases, and 7 bases had no gene match. Germline assignment: CDR1 SEHNR and CDR2 FQNEAQ (reference sequence). The CDR3 loop is CASSRTGFPYNEQFF. As DNA, the CDR3 is TGTGCCAGCAGCCGGACAGGGTTTCCGTACAATGAGCAGTTCTTC.

On this clonotype itself: This could be a read error, since a much larger clone is one nucleotide away. The chain joins TRBV27 to TRBJ2-7; no clear D. The length of the CDR3 is 10 residues. With 7 bases removed from V and 4 bases from J, the gap between germline ends came to 5 bases. The V gene's germline CDR1 is MNHEY and CDR2 SMNVEV (reference sequence). The CDR3 loop reads CASIGYEQYF. CDR3 coding DNA: TGTGCCAGCATTGGATACGAGCAGTACTTC.

This clonotype was seen ten or more times. The rearrangement links TRBV4-1 to TRBJ2-1; maybe TRBD2 (6 bases). Germline V gene sequence: CDR1 MGHRA, CDR2 YSYEKL. The CDR3 spans 21 residues. Trimming took off 2 bases at V and 4 bases at J, with 30 bases between the two ends. The CDR3 nucleotides are TGCGCCAGCAGCCAATCGTTTGCGGGGTACCACGACAACCCGCTATACAATGAGCAGTTCTTC. It is translated as CASSQSFAGYHDNPLYNEQFF.

This clonotype was seen more than once but under ten times. The chain combines TRBV29-1 with TRBJ2-1, with 13 bases fitting TRBD2. This CDR3 has 13 residues. Germline V gene sequence: CDR1 SQVTM, CDR2 ANQGSEA. Losses at the gene ends were 7 bases for V and 10 bases for J; bases not matched to a gene: 7. CDR3 sequence: CSGGTSGAWEQFF. The CDR3 DNA follows: TGCAGCGGCGGGACTAGCGGGGCGTGGGAGCAGTTCTTC.

This clonotype was seen a few times. The gene calls are TRBV4-2 and TRBJ1-6, with a weak D call TRBD1 (5 bases). V was clipped by 4 bases and J by 9 bases, with 13 bases between them. The CDR3 length is 14 residues. Per germline, CDR1 LGHNA and CDR2 YNFKEQ. The CDR3 is CASSPSRESSPLHF. CDR3 in DNA: TGTGCCAGCAGCCCTTCCAGGGAAAGTTCACCCCTCCACTTT.

This clonotype showed up many times. The chain has TRBV6-2 or TRBV6-3 and TRBJ2-1; 14 bases are a match to TRBD2. Germline assignment: CDR1 MNHEY and CDR2 SVGEGT. V was clipped by 4 bases and J by 3 bases; unmatched bases: 5. This CDR3 is 17 amino acids long. The CDR3: CASSSGLAGVYYNEQFF. The CDR3 coding sequence is TGTGCCAGCAGTTCGGGACTAGCGGGGGTATACTACAATGAGCAGTTCTTC.

This clonotype has ten or more counts. The chain combines TRBV20-1 with TRBJ2-2; 7 bases are a match to TRBD1. The V gene's germline CDR1 is DFQATT and CDR2 SNEGSKA (reference sequence). Trimming removed 6 bases from V and 4 bases from J; junction bases left unmatched: 5. CDR3 length: 13 residues. The CDR3 nucleotides are TGCAGTGCGCACGGGACAGCCACCGGGGAGCTGTTTTTT. This gives the protein CSAHGTATGELFF.

In this sample, this clonotype turned up many times. This chain connects TRBV11-2 to TRBJ2-5; TRBD1 might be the D (5 bases). Looked up from germline, CDR1 is SGHAT and CDR2 is FQNNGV. V lost 0 bases and J 5 bases, leaving 10 bases between the germline ends. The CDR3 has 14 amino acids. DNA of the CDR3: TGTGCCAGCAGCTTAGACCAGGGAAGCGAGACCCAGTACTTC. Translated: CASSLDQGSETQYF.

This sequence joins TRBV6-5 and TRBJ2-1; 7 bases are shared with TRBD2. The germline gives CDR1 MNHEY, CDR2 SVGAGI. CDR3 length: 11 amino acids. The ends lost 7 bases at V and 9 bases at J; junction bases unmatched: 3. CDR3 sequence reads: CASNGRGEQFF. The CDR3 DNA reads as TGTGCCAGCAATGGGAGGGGTGAGCAGTTCTTC.

This clonotype was seen ten or more times. The chain recombines TRBV10-2 with TRBJ2-1, with 8 positions matching TRBD2. J lost 4 bases, V lost 6 bases, and 8 bases had no gene match. The CDR3 is 15 residues long. CDR1 is WSHSY and CDR2 is SAAADI in the germline V gene. In DNA, the CDR3 is TGCGCCAGCAGGCCCGCGGGGGGCAGGTACAATGAGCAGTTCTTC. It yields the protein CASRPAGGRYNEQFF.

This clonotype was seen repeatedly, ten times or more. The V call is TRBV6-5, the J call TRBJ2-7; D possibly corresponds to TRBD2 (6 bases). The CDR3 contains 13 residues. Germline V gene lookup returns CDR1 MNHEY and CDR2 SVGAGI. V gave up 9 bases and J gave up 6 bases, with 18 bases separating them. Here the CDR3 DNA reads TGTGCCAGTACGGAGGGCCCCTTTAGCGAGCAGTACTTC. It translates to CASTEGPFSEQYF.

This clonotype occurred many times. V and J are TRBV12-3 or TRBV12-4 and TRBJ2-1; 9 bases fit TRBD2. Trimming removed 4 bases from V and 4 bases from J; junction bases left unmatched: 14. The CDR3 runs to 18 residues. The CDR3 DNA is TGTGCCAGCAGTTATTTCAGCGGGGGGCCCCAATCATACAATGAGCAGTTCTTC. It yields the protein CASSYFSGGPQSYNEQFF.

There are a few counts of this clonotype. The chain joins TRBV12-3 or TRBV12-4 to TRBJ1-1; D uncertain. V was trimmed by 4 bases and J by 3 bases, leaving 3 bases between them. This CDR3 contains 11 residues. The CDR3 spells CASSWYTEAFF. Written as DNA, the CDR3 is TGTGCCAGCAGTTGGTACACTGAAGCTTTCTTT.

The chain employs TRBV7-9 and TRBJ2-3; D not certain. The CDR3 runs 16 residues. V lost 1 base, J lost 2 bases, and 13 bases lay in between. CDR1 is SEHNR and CDR2 is FQNEAQ in the germline V gene (reference sequence). The CDR3 DNA reads TGTGCCAGCAGCTTAGGGGTATTGGTGGACACAGATACGCAGTATTTT. This encodes CASSLGVLVDTDTQYF.

This clonotype has a count of ten or more. The chain has TRBV7-9 and TRBJ2-1; TRBD1 agrees at 11 bases. Losses at the gene ends were 5 bases for V and 4 bases for J; bases not matched to a gene: 7. This CDR3 has 16 residues. In germline, CDR1 is SEHNR, CDR2 FQNEAQ (reference sequence). CDR3 DNA: TGTGCCAGCAGCCGCGGGACAGGGGGGTGGTACAATGAGCAGTTCTTC. It specifies CASSRGTGGWYNEQFF.